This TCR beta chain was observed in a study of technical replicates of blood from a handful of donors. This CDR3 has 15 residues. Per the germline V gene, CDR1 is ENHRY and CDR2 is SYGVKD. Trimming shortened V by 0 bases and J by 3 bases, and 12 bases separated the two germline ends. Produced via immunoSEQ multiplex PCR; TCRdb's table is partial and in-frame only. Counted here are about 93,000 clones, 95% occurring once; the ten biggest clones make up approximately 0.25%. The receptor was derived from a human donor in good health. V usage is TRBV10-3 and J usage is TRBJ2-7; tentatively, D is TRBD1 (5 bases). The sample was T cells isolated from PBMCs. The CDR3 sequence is CAISESSDSFYEQYF. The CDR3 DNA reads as TGTGCCATCAGTGAGTCGTCCGACAGTTTCTACGAGCAGTACTTC.